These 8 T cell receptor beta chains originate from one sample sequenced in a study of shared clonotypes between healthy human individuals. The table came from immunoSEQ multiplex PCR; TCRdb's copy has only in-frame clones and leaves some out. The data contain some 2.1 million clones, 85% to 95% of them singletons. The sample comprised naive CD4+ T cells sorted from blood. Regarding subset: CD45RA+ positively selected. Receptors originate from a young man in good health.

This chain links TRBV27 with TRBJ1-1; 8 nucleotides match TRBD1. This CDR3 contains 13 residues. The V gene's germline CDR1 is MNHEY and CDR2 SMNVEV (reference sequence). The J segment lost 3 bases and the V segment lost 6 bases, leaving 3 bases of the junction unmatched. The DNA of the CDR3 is TGTGCCAGCAGCAGGACAGGGCACACTGAAGCTTTCTTT. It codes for CASSRTGHTEAFF.

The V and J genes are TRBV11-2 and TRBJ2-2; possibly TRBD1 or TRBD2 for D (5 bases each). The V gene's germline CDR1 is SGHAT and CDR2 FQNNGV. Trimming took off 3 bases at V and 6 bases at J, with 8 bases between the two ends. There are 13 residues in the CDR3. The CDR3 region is CASSFGGAGELFF. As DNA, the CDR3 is TGTGCCAGCAGCTTTGGGGGTGCCGGGGAGCTGTTTTTT.

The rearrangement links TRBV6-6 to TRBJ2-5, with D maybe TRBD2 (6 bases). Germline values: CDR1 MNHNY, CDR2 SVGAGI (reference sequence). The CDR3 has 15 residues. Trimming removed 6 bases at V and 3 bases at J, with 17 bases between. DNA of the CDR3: TGTGCCAGCAGGGGCCGAGGGACTTTCGAAGAGACCCAGTACTTC. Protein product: CASRGRGTFEETQYF.

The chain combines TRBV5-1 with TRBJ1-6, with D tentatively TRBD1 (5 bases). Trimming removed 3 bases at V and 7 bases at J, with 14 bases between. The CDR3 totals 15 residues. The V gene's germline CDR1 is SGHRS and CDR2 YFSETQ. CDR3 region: CASSWSDSQNSPLHF. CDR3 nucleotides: TGCGCCAGCAGCTGGTCAGACAGCCAAAATTCACCCCTCCACTTT.

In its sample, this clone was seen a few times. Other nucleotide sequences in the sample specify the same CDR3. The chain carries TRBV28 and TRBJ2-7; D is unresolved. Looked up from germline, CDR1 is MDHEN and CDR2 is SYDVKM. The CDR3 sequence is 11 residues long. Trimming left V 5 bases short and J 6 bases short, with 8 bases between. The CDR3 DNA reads TGTGCCAGCAGTCTCAGGAGCGAGCAGTACTTC. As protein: CASSLRSEQYF.

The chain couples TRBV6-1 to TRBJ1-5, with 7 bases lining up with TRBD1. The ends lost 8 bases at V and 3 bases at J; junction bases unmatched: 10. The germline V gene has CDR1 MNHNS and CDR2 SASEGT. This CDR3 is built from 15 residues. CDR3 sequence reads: CASHPTGKANQPQHF. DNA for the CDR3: TGTGCCAGCCACCCGACAGGGAAAGCCAATCAGCCCCAGCATTTT.

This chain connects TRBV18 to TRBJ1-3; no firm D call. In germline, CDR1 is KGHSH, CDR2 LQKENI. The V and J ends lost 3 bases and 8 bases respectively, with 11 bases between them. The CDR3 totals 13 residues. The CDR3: CASSPLPVDTIYF. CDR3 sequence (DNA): TGTGCCAGCTCACCCCTCCCCGTAGACACCATATATTTT. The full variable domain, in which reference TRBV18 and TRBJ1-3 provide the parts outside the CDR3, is NAGVMQNPRHLVRRRGQEARLRCSPMKGHSHVYWYRQLPEEGLKFMVYLQKENIIDESGMPKERFSAEFPKEGPSILRIQQVVRGDSAAYFCASSPLPVDTIYFGEGSWLTVV.

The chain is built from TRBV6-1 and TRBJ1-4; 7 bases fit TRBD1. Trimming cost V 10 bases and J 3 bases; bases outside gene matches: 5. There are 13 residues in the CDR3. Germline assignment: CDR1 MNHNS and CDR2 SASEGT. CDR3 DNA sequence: TGTGCCACCTCGACAGGGCCTAATGAAAAACTGTTTTTT. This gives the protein CATSTGPNEKLFF.